This T cell receptor beta chain was profiled in a study of HIV-infected children after antiretroviral therapy interruption. In the study overall: Four children interrupted treatment; four stayed on continuous treatment. Continuous-treatment samples came from weeks 0, 48 and 150.

Many counts were recorded for this clonotype. Its specificity is not known. Findings and caveats of the study: Naive CD4+ Gini coefficient rose by interruption end, suggesting clonal expansion.

A 3' RACE protocol on RNA, with unique molecular identifiers, produced the TCR library. Using its own MiXCR run on the 3' RACE reads, TCRdb lists one record per CDR3 protein. The profile shows about 37,000 distinct CDR3 sequences, over 6% of them singletons. Treatment indicated: PENTA 11 planned treatment interruption arm or continuous ART arm. Naive CD4+ CD45RA+ CD45RO- T cells were FACS-sorted from thawed PBMCs. CDR1 is KGHSH and CDR2 is LQKENI in the germline V gene. V lost 4 bases, J lost 1 base, and 11 bases lay in between. The CDR3 contains 14 residues. The chain couples TRBV18 to TRBJ2-7, with D maybe TRBD1 (5 bases). This sequence was found in a pool of human donors with HIV. The sample in question was CD45RA+ CD4+ T cells from PBMCs, pooled from several time points, obtained from a donor given antiretroviral therapy, either interrupted or continuous. Subset denoted: naive CD4+ CD45RA+ CD45RO- T cells. DNA of the CDR3: TGTGCCAGCTCACGACAGACAGAATCCTACGAGCAGTACTTC. The encoded protein is CASSRQTESYEQYF.